This TCR beta chain was retrieved from a study of identical twins (dated by TCRdb to the mid-2010s). The study in broad terms: The study deep-sequenced TCR alpha and beta repertoires from monozygotic twins, unrelated adults of various ages and cord blood to test whether fetal clonotypes persist. To rule out contamination, replicate twin experiments were performed at different times with different library preparation protocols. Broad study findings and their caveats: In monozygotic twins, out-of-frame TCR alpha sharing was systematically underestimated by recombination models, although the models agreed with sharing between unrelated individuals. Compared with coincidental sharing between unrelated individuals, an excess of low generation-probability sequences was observed among out-of-frame TCR alpha sequences shared between twins. Abundant cord blood beta clonotypes carried fewer insertions; young adult naive repertoires showed a weaker similar trend, while memory repertoires showed none. Because the same donors could not be followed over many years, the conclusions depended on cross-sectional statistical analysis. Invariant T cells such as MAIT and iNKT could partly confound zero-insertion analyses, although diverse VJ usage argued against such confounding for most clonotypes. In beta out-of-frame sequences, excess twin sharing was weaker, because having fewer shared sequences lowered the signal-to-noise ratio.

Every donor was a healthy Caucasian. The twin cohort consisted of three pairs of female monozygotic twins, all aged about 18 to 30 years. Miltenyi CD45RO+ enrichment and human naive T-cell isolation kits were used to isolate memory (CD45RO+) and naive T cells from PBMC. The table lists this clonotype with many counts. This receptor's antigen is unknown. Base quality data are lacking; no much larger clone is found one base away. Ends trimmed: V by 4 bases, J by 5 bases; bases unmatched to a gene: 7. In the germline V gene (reference sequence), CDR1 corresponds to SEHNR and CDR2 to FQNEAQ. The CDR3 holds 14 amino acids from the cysteine to the phenylalanine. This entry keeps only the CDR3 DNA: 42 bases, framed from base 1. The method was 5' RACE. The data were produced on an Illumina HiSeq 2000. A universal primer binding site was added through template switching, and the final cDNA carried a unique molecular identifier so that TCR cDNA molecules could be counted accurately. Specific primers in the conserved constant-segment region were used to synthesize first-strand cDNA for the TCR alpha and beta chains. To control for contamination, every cDNA library carried two barcodes: a SMART-Mk sample barcode plus Illumina barcodes. TruSeq adapter sequences and Illumina sample barcodes were added in two successive PCR steps. The TCR alpha and beta cDNA libraries were sequenced on the Illumina HiSeq platform using custom primers. The original pipeline was this. MiGEC processed the raw reads to extract unique molecular identifiers, while MiXCR was used to determine the CDR3 positions. Recombination models were inferred per individual with the repgenHMM and IGoR tools using an EM algorithm. Shared clonotypes were analyzed with the tcR package in R, and sharing was normalized by the product of cloneset sizes. To study raw recombination without the effects of thymic and clonal selection, out-of-frame nonproductive sequences were analyzed. TCRdb reprocessing: public reads trimmed at Q25 with fastp, clones called with MiXCR, in-frame beta chains kept. Rows are combined by CDR3 protein, so each entry shows the most common genes and DNA. The V and J calls were not made by the authors but by TCRdb's processing. The sample table shows around 250,000 distinct CDR3 sequences, and roughly 7% are seen once. 3% to 4% of the sample belongs to the ten largest clones.

This sample also appeared in a second study, on yellow fever vaccine responses in identical twins. Drawing on the second study: The T cell response to vaccination in identical twins was reported by the authors to appear partly convergent and partly personalized. Focusing on identical twins, the study followed the T cell clones that responded to the vaccine, and did so with precision.

The sample comprised memory (CD45RO+) T cells sorted from blood. This specimen's cell subset or site label, per the study, means: CD45RO+ enriched T cells. This clonotype originated in a woman aged 18-35 years in good health. This sequence uses TRBV7-9 and TRBJ1-2; the central 7 bases match TRBD1. The DNA sequence is as follows: TGTGCCAGCAGCTCTACAGGGGCCGGGTATGGCTACACCTTC. Translated, this gives CASSSTGAGYGYTF.